This is a list of T cell receptor beta chains from one sample in a study of T cell repertoires in cytomegalovirus infection. These TCRs' antigens remain unknown. One entry per CDR3 protein results from TCRdb running MiXCR on the reads. This sample has around 710,000 distinct CDR3 sequences, with 25% to 35% found just once. This specimen was cultured CD8+ T cells from PBMCs, taken from culture after CMV antigen stimulation. The source is a human donor in good health (CMV status not recorded). Some clones in this sample may be carry-over from other donors' samples. CDR3s include the opening cysteine and the closing phenylalanine or tryptophan. A D gene is named only where the DNA matches it firmly. The listing skips clone size in some rows; elsewhere it reads once, few, many or a size class.

clone_size	cdr3_length	v_call	j_call	d_call	cdr3_aa	cdr3_nt
.	15	TRBV7-8	TRBJ1-3	.	CASSWLEIGGNTIYF	TGTGCCAGCAGCTGGCTGGAGATTGGGGGAAACACCATATATTTT
few	14	TRBV10-3	TRBJ2-7	.	CAIRGGGGSYEQYF	TGTGCCATCCGAGGGGGGGGCGGTTCCTACGAGCAGTACTTC
few	17	TRBV7-6	TRBJ1-5	.	CASSLAAGIRSNQPQHF	TGTGCCAGCAGCTTAGCAGCAGGGATACGTAGCAATCAGCCCCAGCATTTT
few	15	TRBV11-1	TRBJ1-1	.	CASSSRRVRGSEAFF	TGTGCCAGCAGCTCAAGAAGGGTGAGAGGGTCTGAAGCTTTCTTT
.	15	TRBV28	TRBJ1-1	.	CASSLWGHPGAEAFF	TGTGCCAGCAGTTTATGGGGGCACCCCGGAGCTGAAGCTTTCTTT
.	15	TRBV5-1	TRBJ2-1	.	CASRQSFSRGNEQFF	TGCGCCAGCAGGCAATCCTTTAGCCGTGGGAATGAGCAGTTCTTC
.	15	TRBV15	TRBJ1-5	.	CATSKGVGGNQPQHF	TGTGCCACCAGCAAGGGGGTCGGGGGAAATCAGCCCCAGCATTTT
few	17	TRBV25-1	TRBJ2-4	.	CASSDGAGTAERNIQYF	TGTGCCAGCAGTGATGGGGCGGGGACAGCGGAAAGAAACATTCAGTACTTC
.	15	TRBV4-3	TRBJ2-1	TRBD1	CASSPWTGLSNEQFF	TGCGCCAGCAGCCCCTGGACAGGGTTGTCCAATGAGCAGTTCTTC
many	16	TRBV12-3/TRBV12-4	TRBJ2-5	.	CASSLAPSGSATAKYF	TGTGCCAGCAGTTTAGCGCCATCGGGTTCGGCCACAGCCAAGTACTTC
.	15	TRBV7-4	TRBJ1-6	.	CASSLVLGVRSPLHF	TGTGCCAGCAGCTTAGTGTTGGGAGTTCGCTCACCCCTCCACTTT
many	17	TRBV7-2	TRBJ2-3	TRBD1	CASSPRGTGLFSDTQYF	TGTGCCAGCAGCCCGAGGGGGACAGGGCTGTTCTCGGATACGCAGTATTTT
.	15	TRBV11-2	TRBJ2-3	.	CASTPGALRLDTQYF	TGTGCCAGCACCCCGGGGGCCCTCAGGTTAGATACGCAGTATTTT
few	17	TRBV28	TRBJ1-2	TRBD1	CASSPLETGTRGYGYTF	TGTGCCAGCAGTCCTTTGGAGACAGGGACGAGGGGCTATGGCTACACCTTC
.	14	TRBV2	TRBJ1-5	.	CASSGKGFNQPQHF	TGTGCCAGCAGTGGCAAAGGGTTCAACCAGCCCCAGCATTTT
.	15	TRBV28	TRBJ1-5	.	CASRELGAGNQPQHF	TGTGCCAGCAGAGAACTAGGGGCTGGCAATCAGCCCCAGCATTTT
many	17	TRBV7-8	TRBJ2-1	.	CASSPVRVGGRGNEQFF	TGTGCCAGCAGCCCTGTAAGGGTGGGGGGCAGAGGAAATGAGCAGTTCTTC
.	15	TRBV25-1	TRBJ1-1	.	CASSDEFIGGTEAFF	TGTGCCAGCAGCGACGAATTTATCGGGGGCACTGAAGCTTTCTTT
.	13	TRBV4-1	TRBJ2-1	.	CASEDGGYNEQFF	TGCGCCAGCGAGGACGGGGGCTACAATGAGCAGTTCTTC
.	14	TRBV5-4	TRBJ2-7	.	CASSLDFPATEQYF	TGTGCCAGCAGCTTGGATTTTCCTGCAACCGAGCAGTACTTC
few	16	TRBV19	TRBJ1-2	TRBD1	CASSLRQGAFLYGYTF	TGTGCCAGTAGTTTAAGACAGGGGGCTTTTCTCTATGGCTACACCTTC
few	15	TRBV5-1	TRBJ2-7	.	CASSLGLNPSYEQYF	TGCGCCAGCAGCTTGGGCTTAAATCCTTCCTACGAGCAGTACTTC
.	16	TRBV19	TRBJ1-5	.	CASSPSVGPFNQPQHF	TGTGCCAGTAGCCCCAGCGTTGGACCGTTCAATCAGCCCCAGCATTTT
.	14	TRBV12-3/TRBV12-4	TRBJ1-1	.	CASSFGPRHTEAFF	TGTGCCAGCAGTTTCGGACCGCGGCACACTGAAGCTTTCTTT
.	16	TRBV19	TRBJ1-2	TRBD1	CASASPGTATYYGYTF	TGTGCCAGTGCGTCTCCCGGGACAGCCACCTACTATGGCTACACCTTC
.	13	TRBV2	TRBJ2-1	TRBD2	CASGASGIPVQFF	TGTGCCAGCGGGGCTAGCGGAATCCCCGTGCAGTTCTTC
.	14	TRBV7-9	TRBJ1-2	TRBD1	CASSLVDRVEGYTF	TGTGCCAGCAGCTTAGTTGACAGGGTCGAGGGCTACACCTTC
.	14	TRBV7-9	TRBJ2-5	.	CASSPDEYQETQYF	TGTGCCAGCAGCCCTGACGAGTACCAAGAGACCCAGTACTTC
few	14	TRBV3-1	TRBJ2-7	TRBD1	CASSQGRGGSEQYF	TGTGCCAGCAGCCAAGGGAGAGGGGGCTCGGAGCAGTACTTC
.	15	TRBV7-8	TRBJ1-5	TRBD1	CASSTDRVYNQPQHF	TGTGCCAGCAGCACCGACAGGGTTTACAATCAGCCCCAGCATTTT
many	13	TRBV7-6	TRBJ1-2	.	CASSLDWSGGYTF	TGTGCCAGCAGCTTAGATTGGAGTGGTGGCTACACCTTC
.	15	TRBV7-2	TRBJ1-3	.	CASSFDRVVGNTIYF	TGTGCCAGCAGCTTCGACCGGGTGGTTGGAAACACCATATATTTT
.	13	TRBV12-3/TRBV12-4	TRBJ1-4	.	CASSPGGNEKLFF	TGTGCCAGCAGTCCGGGGGGTAATGAAAAACTGTTTTTT
many	18	TRBV7-2	TRBJ1-6	.	CASSSASGVSSYNSPLHF	TGTGCCAGCAGCTCAGCCTCGGGGGTGAGCTCCTATAATTCACCCCTCCACTTT
.	16	TRBV6-1	TRBJ2-4	TRBD1	CASSEADRGPKNIQYF	TGTGCCAGCAGTGAAGCGGACAGGGGACCGAAAAACATTCAGTACTTC
.	18	TRBV4-1	TRBJ2-1	.	CASSQMDYQLRSYNEQFF	TGCGCCAGCAGCCAAATGGACTACCAACTCCGCTCCTACAATGAGCAGTTCTTC
.	15	TRBV9	TRBJ1-1	.	CASSVVSVGNTEAFF	TGTGCCAGCAGCGTAGTTAGTGTAGGGAACACTGAAGCTTTCTTT
.	17	TRBV7-6	TRBJ2-5	TRBD2	CASSLAGGTGSQETQYF	TGTGCTAGCAGCTTAGCGGGGGGGACAGGGTCCCAAGAGACCCAGTACTTC
.	18	TRBV7-6	TRBJ1-6	.	CASSLASTGASYNSPLHF	TGTGCCAGCAGCTTAGCCTCAACGGGGGCTTCCTATAATTCACCCCTCCACTTT
.	14	TRBV28	TRBJ1-2	.	CASSWNARNYGYTF	TGTGCCAGCAGTTGGAATGCGCGGAACTATGGCTACACCTTC
.	18	TRBV25-1	TRBJ2-4	.	CASSESFHLALAKNIQYF	TGTGCCAGCAGTGAATCGTTTCATCTGGCTTTAGCCAAAAACATTCAGTACTTC
few	18	TRBV7-2	TRBJ2-3	TRBD2	CASSVTSGGTTYTDTQYF	TGTGCCAGCAGCGTGACTAGCGGGGGGACCACCTACACAGATACGCAGTATTTT
.	15	TRBV15	TRBJ1-4	.	CATCEEGTGGEKLFF	TGTGCCACCTGCGAGGAGGGCACCGGGGGTGAAAAACTGTTTTTT
.	15	TRBV3-1	TRBJ2-1	TRBD2	CASSQTGTIHNEQFF	TGTGCCAGCAGCCAAACCGGGACTATTCACAATGAGCAGTTCTTC
many	15	TRBV7-6	TRBJ2-1	TRBD1	CASSLGDRGGGEQFF	TGTGCCAGCAGCTTAGGGGACAGGGGAGGCGGTGAGCAGTTCTTC